Here is one T cell receptor (beta chain) with its context. In the source study's methods: Researchers report that nucleated cell counts were estimated from reference gene primer amplification. Sequencing was performed with immunoSEQ multiplex PCR; in TCRdb, only in-frame clones are kept and a portion is missing. V and J calls and clone size are given by that table; D and trimming were obtained from the DNA. This table has 150,000 to 200,000 clones, about 80% appearing once. This entry is derived from a study of blood T cell repertoires in COVID-19. The wider study: Sites in the United States, Italy and Spain provided acute and convalescent COVID-19 samples. The analysed material was cDNA or gDNA that came from T cells, B-cell-depleted T cells, or PBMCs.

The CDR3 covers 15 residues. The trim removed 5 bases at V and 4 bases at J, leaving 7 bases unmatched. Germline assignment: CDR1 SGHTA and CDR2 FQGNSA. The chain carries TRBV7-2 and TRBJ2-1, with TRBD1 matching over 8 bases. The specimen sequenced was peripheral blood. The sequence was collected from a woman at least 80 years old with acute or convalescent COVID-19. The CDR3 loop reads CASSTDRVIYNEQFF. CDR3 coding DNA: TGTGCCAGCAGCACGGACAGGGTAATTTACAATGAGCAGTTCTTC.